Described below is a single TCR beta chain sequence and its context. Its cognate antigen is unknown. TCRdb keeps only in-frame clones here, not all; method: immunoSEQ multiplex PCR. The repertoire consists of around 81,000 clones, with roughly 80% occurring once and the leading ten covering roughly 3.1%. The data derive from a study of T cell responses to AZD1222 COVID-19 vaccine. Notes on the study in general: It should be noted that donors were predominantly white British and more often female, and clonal diversity was possibly underestimated. Repertoire sampling occurred only after the peak T cell response.

V lost 6 bases to trimming and J lost 6 bases; unmatched junction nucleotides: 7. Germline V CDR1 and CDR2: SEHNR, FQNEAQ (reference sequence). The CDR3 is 14 residues long. The sample here was peripheral blood, taken on day 0 of AZD1222 vaccination. The genes are TRBV7-9 and TRBJ1-2, with TRBD1 matching over 10 bases. This receptor was identified in an adult in good health. The CDR3, as DNA: TGTGCCAGCAGGCCCGGGACAGGGGCTCATGGCTACACCTTC. Translated, it gives CASRPGTGAHGYTF. Full variable domain (missing parts from reference TRBV7-9 and TRBJ1-2): DTGVSQNPRHKITKRGQNVTFRCDPISEHNRLYWYRQTLGQGPEFLTYFQNEAQLEKSRLLSDRFSAERPKGSFSTLEIQRTEQGDSAMYLCASRPGTGAHGYTFGSGTRLTVV.